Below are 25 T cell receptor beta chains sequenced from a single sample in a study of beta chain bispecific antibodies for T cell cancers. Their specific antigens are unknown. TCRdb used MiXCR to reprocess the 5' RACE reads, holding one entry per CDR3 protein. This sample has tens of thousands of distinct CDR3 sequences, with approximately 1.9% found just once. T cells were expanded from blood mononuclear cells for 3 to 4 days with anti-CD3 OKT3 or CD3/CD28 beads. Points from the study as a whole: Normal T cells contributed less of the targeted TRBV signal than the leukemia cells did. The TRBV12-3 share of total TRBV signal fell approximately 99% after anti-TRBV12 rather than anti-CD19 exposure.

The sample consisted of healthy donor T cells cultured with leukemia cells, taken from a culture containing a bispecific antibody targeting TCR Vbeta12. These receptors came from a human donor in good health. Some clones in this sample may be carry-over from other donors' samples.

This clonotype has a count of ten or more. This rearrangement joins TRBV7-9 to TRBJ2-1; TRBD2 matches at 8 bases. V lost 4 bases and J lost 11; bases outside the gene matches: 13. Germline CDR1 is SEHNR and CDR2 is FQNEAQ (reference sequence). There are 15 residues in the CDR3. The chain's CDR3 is CASSYAGEASGQQFF. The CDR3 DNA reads TGTGCCAGCAGCTACGCAGGGGAAGCTAGCGGGCAGCAGTTCTTC.

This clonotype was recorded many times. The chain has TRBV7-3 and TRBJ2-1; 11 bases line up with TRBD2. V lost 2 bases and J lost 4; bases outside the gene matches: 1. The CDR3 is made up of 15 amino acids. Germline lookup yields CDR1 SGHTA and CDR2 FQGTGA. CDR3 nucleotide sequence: TGTGCCAGCAGCTTAGCTAGCGGGGGGTACAATGAGCAGTTCTTC. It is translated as CASSLASGGYNEQFF. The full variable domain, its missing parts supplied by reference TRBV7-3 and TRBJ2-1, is GAGVSQTPSNKVTEKGKYVELRCDPISGHTALYWYRQSLGQGPEFLIYFQGTGAADDSGLPNDRFFAVRPEGSVSTLKIQRTERGDSAVYLCASSLASGGYNEQFFGPGTRLTVL.

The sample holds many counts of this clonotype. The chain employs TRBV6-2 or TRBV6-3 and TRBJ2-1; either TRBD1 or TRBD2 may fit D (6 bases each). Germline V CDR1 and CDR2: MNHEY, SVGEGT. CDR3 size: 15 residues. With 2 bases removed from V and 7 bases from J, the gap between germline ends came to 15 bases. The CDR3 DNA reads TGTGCCAGCAGTTACGTGGGGGGCCTTTTAAATGAGCAGTTCTTC. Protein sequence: CASSYVGGLLNEQFF.

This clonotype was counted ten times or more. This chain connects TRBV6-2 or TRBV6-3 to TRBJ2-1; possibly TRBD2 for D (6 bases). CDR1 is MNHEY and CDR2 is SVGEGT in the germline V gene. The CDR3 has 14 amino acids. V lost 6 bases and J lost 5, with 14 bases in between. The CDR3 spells CASREQDYDNEQFF. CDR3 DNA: TGTGCCAGCAGAGAACAGGACTACGACAATGAGCAGTTCTTC.

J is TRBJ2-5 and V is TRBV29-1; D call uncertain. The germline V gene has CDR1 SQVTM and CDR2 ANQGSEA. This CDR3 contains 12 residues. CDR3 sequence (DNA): TGCAGAGGTGATTCACTCGGAGAGACCCAGTACTTC. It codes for CRGDSLGETQYF.

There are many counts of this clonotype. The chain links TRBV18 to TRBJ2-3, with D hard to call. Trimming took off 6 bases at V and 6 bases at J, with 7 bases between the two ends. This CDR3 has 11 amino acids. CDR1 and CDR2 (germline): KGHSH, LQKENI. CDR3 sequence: CASSPGDTQYF. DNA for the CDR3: TGTGCCAGCTCCCCGGGCGATACGCAGTATTTT.

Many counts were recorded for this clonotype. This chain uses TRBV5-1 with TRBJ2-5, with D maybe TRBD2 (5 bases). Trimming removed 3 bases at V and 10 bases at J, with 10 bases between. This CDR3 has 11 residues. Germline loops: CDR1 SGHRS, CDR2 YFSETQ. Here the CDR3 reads CASSSQGSQYF. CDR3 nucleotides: TGCGCCAGCAGCTCCCAAGGGAGCCAGTACTTC.

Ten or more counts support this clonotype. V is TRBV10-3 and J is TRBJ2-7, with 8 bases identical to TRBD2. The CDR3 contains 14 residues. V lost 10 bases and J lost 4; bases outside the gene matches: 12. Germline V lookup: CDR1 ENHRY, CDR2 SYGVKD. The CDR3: CATRSGGLEYEQYF. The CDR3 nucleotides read TGTGCCACCAGAAGCGGGGGACTCGAGTACGAGCAGTACTTC.

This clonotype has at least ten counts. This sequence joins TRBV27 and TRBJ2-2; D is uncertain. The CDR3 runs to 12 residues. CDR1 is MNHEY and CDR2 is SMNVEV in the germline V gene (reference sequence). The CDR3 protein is CAVVSQPGELFF. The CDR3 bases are TGTGCTGTTGTTTCCCAGCCCGGGGAGCTGTTTTTT.

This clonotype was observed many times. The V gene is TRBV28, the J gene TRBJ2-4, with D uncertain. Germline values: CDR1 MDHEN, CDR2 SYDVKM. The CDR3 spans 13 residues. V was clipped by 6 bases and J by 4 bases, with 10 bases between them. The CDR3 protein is CASRTPRKNIQYF. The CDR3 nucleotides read TGTGCCAGCAGAACCCCCCGGAAAAACATTCAGTACTTC.

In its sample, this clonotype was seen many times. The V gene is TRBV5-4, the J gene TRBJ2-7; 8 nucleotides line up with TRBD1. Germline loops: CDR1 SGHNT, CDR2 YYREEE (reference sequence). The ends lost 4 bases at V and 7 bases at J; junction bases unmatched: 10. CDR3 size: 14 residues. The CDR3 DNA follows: TGTGCCAGCAGCCCCCCGGACAGGGCTGGGGAGCAGTACTTC. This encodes CASSPPDRAGEQYF.

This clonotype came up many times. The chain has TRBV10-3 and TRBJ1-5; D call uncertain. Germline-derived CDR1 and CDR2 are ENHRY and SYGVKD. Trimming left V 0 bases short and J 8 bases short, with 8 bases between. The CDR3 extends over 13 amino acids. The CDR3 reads CAISESGLEPQHF. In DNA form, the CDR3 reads TGTGCCATCAGTGAGTCGGGATTGGAGCCCCAGCATTTT.

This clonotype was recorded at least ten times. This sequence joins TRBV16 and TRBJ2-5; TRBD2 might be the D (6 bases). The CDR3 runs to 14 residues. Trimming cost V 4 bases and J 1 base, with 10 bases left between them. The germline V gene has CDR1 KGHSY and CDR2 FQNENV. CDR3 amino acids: CASSRAGLQETQYF. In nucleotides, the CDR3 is TGTGCCAGCAGCCGCGCGGGACTCCAAGAGACCCAGTACTTC.

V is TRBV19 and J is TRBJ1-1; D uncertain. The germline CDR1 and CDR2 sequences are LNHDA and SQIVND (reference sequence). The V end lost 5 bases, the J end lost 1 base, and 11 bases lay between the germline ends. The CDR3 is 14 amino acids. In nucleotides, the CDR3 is TGTGCCAGTAGTTCGACCCCCGGGAACACTGAAGCTTTCTTT. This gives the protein CASSSTPGNTEAFF.

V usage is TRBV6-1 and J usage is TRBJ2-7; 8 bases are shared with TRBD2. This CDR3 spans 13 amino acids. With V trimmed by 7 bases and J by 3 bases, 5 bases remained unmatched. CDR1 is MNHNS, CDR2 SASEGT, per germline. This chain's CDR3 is CASKGLENYEQYF. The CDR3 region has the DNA TGTGCCAGCAAGGGACTAGAAAACTACGAGCAGTACTTC.

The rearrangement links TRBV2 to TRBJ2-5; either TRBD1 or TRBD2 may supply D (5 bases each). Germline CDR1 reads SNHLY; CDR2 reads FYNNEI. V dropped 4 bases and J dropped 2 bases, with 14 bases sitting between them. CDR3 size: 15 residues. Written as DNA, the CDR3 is TGTGCCAGCAGTGGGGAATCGGGGCTGCAAGAGACCCAGTACTTC. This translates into CASSGESGLQETQYF. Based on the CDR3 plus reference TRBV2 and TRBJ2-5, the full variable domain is EPEVTQTPSHQVTQMGQEVILRCVPISNHLYFYWYRQILGQKVEFLVSFYNNEISEKSEIFDDQFSVERPDGSNFTLKIRSTKLEDSAMYFCASSGESGLQETQYFGPGTRLLVL.

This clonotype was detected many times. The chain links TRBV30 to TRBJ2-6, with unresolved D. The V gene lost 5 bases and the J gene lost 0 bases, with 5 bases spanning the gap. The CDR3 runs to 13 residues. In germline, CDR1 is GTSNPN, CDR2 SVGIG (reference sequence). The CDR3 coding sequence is TGTGCCTGGCGAGTCTCTGGGGCCAACGTCCTGACTTTC. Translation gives CAWRVSGANVLTF.

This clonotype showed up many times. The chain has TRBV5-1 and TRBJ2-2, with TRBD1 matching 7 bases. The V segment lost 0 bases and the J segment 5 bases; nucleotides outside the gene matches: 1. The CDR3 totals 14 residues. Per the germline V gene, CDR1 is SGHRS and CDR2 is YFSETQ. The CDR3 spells CASSLAQGTGELFF. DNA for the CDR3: TGCGCCAGCAGCTTGGCACAGGGGACCGGGGAGCTGTTTTTT.

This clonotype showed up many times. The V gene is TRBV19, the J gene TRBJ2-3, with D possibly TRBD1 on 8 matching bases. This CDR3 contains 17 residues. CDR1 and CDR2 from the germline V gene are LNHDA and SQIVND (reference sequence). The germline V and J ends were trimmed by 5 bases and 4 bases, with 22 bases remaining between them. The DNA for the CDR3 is TGTGCCAGTAGTGCCTTAGGAGGACAGGGAGGGGCAGATACGCAGTATTTT. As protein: CASSALGGQGGADTQYF. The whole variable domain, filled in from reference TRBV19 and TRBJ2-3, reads DGGITQSPKYLFRKEGQNVTLSCEQNLNHDAMYWYRQDPGQGLRLIYYSQIVNDFQKGDIAEGYSVSREKKESFPLTVTSAQKNPTAFYLCASSALGGQGGADTQYFGPGTRLTVL.

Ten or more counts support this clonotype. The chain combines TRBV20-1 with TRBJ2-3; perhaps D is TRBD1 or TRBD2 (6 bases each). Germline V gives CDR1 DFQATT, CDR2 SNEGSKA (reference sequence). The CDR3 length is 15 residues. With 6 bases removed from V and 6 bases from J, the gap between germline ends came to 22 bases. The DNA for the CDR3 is TGCAGTGCCCTAAGGGGGGAATCTGAGAGGGATACGCAGTATTTT. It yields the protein CSALRGESERDTQYF.

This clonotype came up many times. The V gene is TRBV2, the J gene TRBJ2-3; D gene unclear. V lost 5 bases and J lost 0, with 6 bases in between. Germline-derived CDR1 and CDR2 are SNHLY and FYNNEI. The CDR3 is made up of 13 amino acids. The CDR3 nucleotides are TGTGCCAGCAGTCTTATCAGCACAGATACGCAGTATTTT. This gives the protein CASSLISTDTQYF.

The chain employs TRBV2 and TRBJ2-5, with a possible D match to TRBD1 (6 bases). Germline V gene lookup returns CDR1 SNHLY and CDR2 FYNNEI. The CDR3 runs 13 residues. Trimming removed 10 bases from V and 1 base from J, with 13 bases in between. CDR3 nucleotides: TGTGCCAATTCCAGGGGTATCCAAGAGACCCAGTACTTC. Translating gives CANSRGIQETQYF.

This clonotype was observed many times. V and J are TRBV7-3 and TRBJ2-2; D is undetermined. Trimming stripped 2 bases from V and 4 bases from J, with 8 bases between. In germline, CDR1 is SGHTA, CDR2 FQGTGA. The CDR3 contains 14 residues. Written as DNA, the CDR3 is TGTGCCAGCAGCTTAGGTCCGGGCACCGGGGAGCTGTTTTTT. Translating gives CASSLGPGTGELFF. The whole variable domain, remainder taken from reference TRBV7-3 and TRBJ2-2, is GAGVSQTPSNKVTEKGKYVELRCDPISGHTALYWYRQSLGQGPEFLIYFQGTGAADDSGLPNDRFFAVRPEGSVSTLKIQRTERGDSAVYLCASSLGPGTGELFFGEGSRLTVL.

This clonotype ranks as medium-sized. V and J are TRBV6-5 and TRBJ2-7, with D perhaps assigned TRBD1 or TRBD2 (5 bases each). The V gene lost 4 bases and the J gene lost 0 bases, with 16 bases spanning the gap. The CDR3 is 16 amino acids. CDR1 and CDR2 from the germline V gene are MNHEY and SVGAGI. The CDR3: CASSSPGRRSSYEQYF. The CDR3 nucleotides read TGTGCCAGCAGTTCACCGGGACGCAGGAGCTCCTACGAGCAGTACTTC.

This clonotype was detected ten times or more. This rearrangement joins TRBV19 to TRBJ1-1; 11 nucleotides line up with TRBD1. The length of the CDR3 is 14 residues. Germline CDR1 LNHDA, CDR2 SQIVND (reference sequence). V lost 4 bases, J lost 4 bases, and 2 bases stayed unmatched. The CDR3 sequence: CASSTGTGGTEAFF. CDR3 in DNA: TGTGCCAGTAGTACCGGGACAGGGGGCACTGAAGCTTTCTTT.